Below, 13 T cell receptor beta chains from the same sample are listed, as sequenced in a study of CD8+CD57+ T cells in acquired aplastic anemia. Genomic DNA was employed as the template in profiling TCR beta VDJ and CDR3. Each CDR3 protein is one row after TCRdb ran MiXCR on the reads. The table records roughly 50,000 distinct CDR3 sequences, over 60% of them present only once. The material sequenced was sorted CD4+, CD8+, or CD8+CD57+ T cells (not recorded which) from PBMCs. The source of these receptors is a human donor in good health, serving as a control.

In its sample, this clonotype was seen once. The chain combines TRBV10-3 with TRBJ1-2, with D perhaps TRBD1 (5 bases). The germline gives CDR1 ENHRY, CDR2 SYGVKD. The CDR3 consists of 14 residues. With 4 bases removed from V and 3 bases from J, the gap between germline ends came to 12 bases. The CDR3: CAISAIGEDYGYTF. The CDR3, as DNA: TGTGCCATCAGTGCGATAGGGGAGGACTATGGCTACACCTTC.

In its sample, this clonotype ranks as medium-sized. V and J are TRBV20-1 and TRBJ2-5; perhaps TRBD2 as D (6 bases). CDR3 length equals 14 residues. Trimming pared 1 base from V and 1 base from J, leaving 10 bases between. Germline loops: CDR1 DFQATT, CDR2 SNEGSKA (reference sequence). CDR3 region: CSARVGTVQETQYF. In DNA, the CDR3 is TGCAGTGCTAGAGTTGGGACTGTCCAAGAGACCCAGTACTTC.

V is TRBV20-1 and J is TRBJ1-6, with 7 bases fitting TRBD1. This CDR3 comprises 16 residues. Germline trimming cut 0 bases from V and 5 bases from J; bases unmatched to any gene: 7. The V gene's germline CDR1 is DFQATT and CDR2 SNEGSKA (reference sequence). CDR3 in DNA: TGCAGTGCTAGAGATCTCGGCCAGGGGGATAATTCACCCCTCCACTTT. Translating it yields CSARDLGQGDNSPLHF.

The table lists this clonotype with a count of one. This chain links TRBV2 with TRBJ1-2; TRBD1 might be the D (5 bases). Germline V gene data show CDR1 as SNHLY and CDR2 as FYNNEI. V gave up 6 bases and J gave up 7 bases, with 21 bases separating them. There are 15 residues in the CDR3. CDR3 bases: TGTGCCAGCAGATTTATCCAGGGCCCACGTCGTGGCTACACCTTC. It is translated as CASRFIQGPRRGYTF.

This clonotype appeared a few times. The chain uses TRBV4-2 and TRBJ2-3; 10 bases align to TRBD2. The CDR3 is 14 amino acids. Germline CDR1 reads LGHNA; CDR2 reads YNFKEQ. After removal of 5 bases from V and 4 bases from J, the junction contained 3 bases not matched to a gene. In DNA form, the CDR3 reads TGTGCCAGCAGCTACGGACTAGCGGCAGATACGCAGTATTTT. Its protein is CASSYGLAADTQYF.

The chain employs TRBV19 and TRBJ1-1; no reliable D call. The germline CDR1 and CDR2 sequences are LNHDA and SQIVND (reference sequence). Trimming cost V 5 bases and J 1 base, with 8 bases left between them. The CDR3 is made up of 13 amino acids. The CDR3 region has the DNA TGTGCCAGTAGTTCACACCCGAACACTGAAGCTTTCTTT. The encoded protein is CASSSHPNTEAFF.

The gene calls are TRBV19 and TRBJ1-5; unclear D gene. V was clipped by 0 bases and J by 5 bases, with 2 bases between them. Germline V gene data show CDR1 as LNHDA and CDR2 as SQIVND (reference sequence). This CDR3 has 12 amino acids. In DNA form, the CDR3 reads TGTGCCAGTAGTATAGAGTATCAGCCCCAGCATTTT. Amino acid sequence: CASSIEYQPQHF.

This sequence joins TRBV10-3 and TRBJ1-6; tentative D call: TRBD1 (6 bases). Germline V gene data show CDR1 as ENHRY and CDR2 as SYGVKD. V shed 0 bases and J shed 3 bases, with 9 bases lying between them. This CDR3 comprises 16 residues. For the CDR3, the DNA is TGTGCCATCAGTGAGTCGGGGGGCGTCTATAATTCACCCCTCCACTTT. It codes for CAISESGGVYNSPLHF.

In this sample, this clonotype turned up a few times. V and J are TRBV24-1 and TRBJ2-5; TRBD1 matches 7 bases. This CDR3 contains 14 residues. V trimming: 3 bases; J trimming: 1 base; junction bases outside the gene matches: 1. CDR1 and CDR2 from the germline V gene are KGHDR and SFDVKD. The CDR3 DNA follows: TGTGCCACCAGTGATGGGGACAGCCAAGAGACCCAGTACTTC. Its protein is CATSDGDSQETQYF.

The chain employs TRBV6-5 and TRBJ2-7, with 9 bases lining up with TRBD1. This CDR3 contains 15 residues. The ends lost 2 bases at V and 2 bases at J; junction bases unmatched: 4. Germline values: CDR1 MNHEY, CDR2 SVGAGI. The CDR3 DNA reads as TGTGCCAGCAGTTACAGGGACAGGGTCCCCTACGAGCAGTACGTC. This codes for CASSYRDRVPYEQYV.

This rearrangement joins TRBV7-9 to TRBJ1-2, with D uncertain. V was shortened by 5 bases and J by 0 bases, with 13 bases between the two germline ends. This CDR3 has 15 residues. Germline V lookup: CDR1 SEHNR, CDR2 FQNEAQ (reference sequence). Here the CDR3 reads CASSPEGPANYGYTF. CDR3 DNA sequence: TGTGCCAGCAGCCCCGAAGGGCCAGCTAACTATGGCTACACCTTC.

The rearrangement joins TRBV11-1 to TRBJ2-5, with a possible D match to TRBD2 (6 bases). This CDR3 spans 15 amino acids. V was pared by 2 bases and J by 4 bases, with 14 bases between. Germline V gives CDR1 SGHAT, CDR2 FQDESV (reference sequence). The chain's CDR3 is CASSLLGGAGETQYF. The CDR3 DNA follows: TGTGCCAGCAGCTTATTAGGCGGGGCAGGAGAGACCCAGTACTTC.

CDR3 sequence: CASSLDVISNQPQHF. As DNA, the CDR3 is TGTGCCAGCAGCTTGGATGTTATCTCCAATCAGCCCCAGCATTTT. The genes are TRBV5-5 and TRBJ1-5; D is unclear. The ends were cut back, 0 bases at V and 3 bases at J, with 10 bases in the middle. CDR3 length: 15 residues. The V gene's germline CDR1 is SGHKS and CDR2 YYEKEE (reference sequence).